This TCR beta chain was identified in a study of blood T cell repertoires in COVID-19. Study-wide background: T cells, B-cell-depleted T cells, or PBMCs provided the cDNA or gDNA that served as material.

Profiling relied on immunoSEQ multiplex PCR, and the TCRdb table lists in-frame clones only, not all of them. The sample has 200,000 to 250,000 clones; about 86% are singletons. This clone was picked up one time. The CDR3 covers 14 residues. Trimming removed 0 bases from V and 5 bases from J, with 10 bases in between. Germline CDR1 and CDR2: MNHEY and SVGEGT. The receptor's source is a man of 80 years or more with acute or convalescent COVID-19. Source material: peripheral blood. V usage is TRBV6-2 or TRBV6-3 and J usage is TRBJ2-5; D not resolved. CDR3 amino acids: CASSYSTLRETQYF. The CDR3 nucleotides read TGTGCCAGCAGTTACTCGACGTTGCGGGAGACCCAGTACTTC.